Following are 27 T cell receptor beta chains from one sample sequenced in a study of graft-versus-host responses after intestinal transplantation. Their antigen targets remain unknown. The data were produced by immunoSEQ multiplex PCR, yet TCRdb's version contains in-frame clones alone and is incomplete. The sample has around 67,000 clones, nearly 90% seen once; the top ten hold about 4%. Sample: unstimulated CD8+ T cells sorted from spleen or lymph node cells, taken before transplant. Receptors originate from a human donor who was the organ donor for an intestinal transplant.

The genes are TRBV5-1 and TRBJ2-1, with D possibly TRBD2 on 6 matching bases. This CDR3 has 13 residues. Germline CDR1 is SGHRS and CDR2 is YFSETQ. V lost 6 bases to trimming and J lost 8 bases, with 15 bases between them. DNA of the CDR3: TGCGCCAGCACCGGAGGGGCGGTAGATGAGCAGTTCTTC. Translation gives CASTGGAVDEQFF.

This chain joins TRBV27 and TRBJ1-6; no firm D call. With 6 bases removed from V and 7 bases from J, the gap between germline ends came to 22 bases. The CDR3 consists of 17 residues. CDR1 is MNHEY and CDR2 is SMNVEV in the germline V gene (reference sequence). CDR3 protein: CASRRDIHQDSNSPLHF. Here the CDR3 DNA reads TGTGCCAGCAGAAGGGATATACACCAGGACTCGAATTCACCCCTCCACTTT.

The rearrangement joins TRBV28 to TRBJ2-3, with TRBD2 as a possible D gene (5 bases). Looked up from germline, CDR1 is MDHEN and CDR2 is SYDVKM. CDR3 size: 13 residues. V was clipped by 5 bases and J by 0 bases, with 6 bases between them. The CDR3 region is CASSRTSTDTQYF. The CDR3 DNA reads TGTGCCAGCAGTAGGACTAGCACAGATACGCAGTATTTT.

The J gene is TRBJ2-5, the V gene TRBV5-1, with 11 bases lining up with TRBD2. V trimming: 2 bases; J trimming: 1 base; junction bases outside the gene matches: 1. There are 15 residues in the CDR3. The germline CDR1 and CDR2 sequences are SGHRS and YFSETQ. CDR3 in DNA: TGCGCCAGCAGCTTACTAGCGGGGGCCCAAGAGACCCAGTACTTC. It specifies CASSLLAGAQETQYF. Filled out from reference TRBV5-1 and TRBJ2-5, the complete variable domain reads KAGVTQTPRYLIKTRGQQVTLSCSPISGHRSVSWYQQTPGQGLQFLFEYFSETQRNKGNFPGRFSGRQFSNSRSEMNVSTLELGDSALYLCASSLLAGAQETQYFGPGTRLLVL.

This rearrangement joins TRBV7-3 to TRBJ2-3; D might be TRBD1 (6 bases). Germline CDR1 reads SGHTA; CDR2 reads FQGTGA. The CDR3 is made up of 13 amino acids. V lost 5 bases and J lost 4, with 10 bases in between. Here the CDR3 DNA reads TGTGCCAGCAGCCCGTCAGGGGCAGATACGCAGTATTTT. Its translation: CASSPSGADTQYF. The variable domain in full, completed from reference TRBV7-3 and TRBJ2-3, reads GAGVSQTPSNKVTEKGKYVELRCDPISGHTALYWYRQSLGQGPEFLIYFQGTGAADDSGLPNDRFFAVRPEGSVSTLKIQRTERGDSAVYLCASSPSGADTQYFGPGTRLTVL.

The rearrangement joins TRBV7-9 to TRBJ1-1; D unresolved. The CDR3 consists of 14 residues. Germline-derived CDR1 and CDR2 are SEHNR and FQNEAQ (reference sequence). Trimming removed 1 base from V and 1 base from J, with 7 bases in between. The CDR3 DNA reads TGTGCCAGCAGCTTAGTTGCGGAGAACACTGAAGCTTTCTTT. It translates to CASSLVAENTEAFF.

This chain's CDR3 is CASSLMAANSPLHF. The CDR3 DNA is TGTGCCAGCAGCTTAATGGCGGCGAATTCACCCCTCCACTTT. This sequence joins TRBV7-9 and TRBJ1-6; D unclear. V was pared by 2 bases and J by 7 bases, with 9 bases between. The CDR3 contains 14 residues. Germline CDR1 reads SEHNR; CDR2 reads FQNEAQ (reference sequence).

This clone was observed once. The rearrangement joins TRBV6-4 to TRBJ2-2; D perhaps matches TRBD1 (6 bases). V shed 4 bases and J shed 4 bases, with 13 bases lying between them. The CDR3 spans 15 residues. Germline V lookup: CDR1 MRHNA, CDR2 SNTAGT. The CDR3 region is CASSASRTVTGELFF. The CDR3 DNA is TGTGCCAGCAGTGCCTCTAGGACAGTCACCGGGGAGCTGTTTTTT.

The V gene is TRBV27, the J gene TRBJ2-1; 11 nucleotides line up with TRBD2. Germline V gene lookup returns CDR1 MNHEY and CDR2 SMNVEV (reference sequence). The CDR3 is 17 residues long. Losses at the gene ends were 3 bases for V and 9 bases for J; bases not matched to a gene: 13. CDR3 loop: CASSFSLAGGPSGEQFF. CDR3 nucleotide sequence: TGTGCCAGCAGTTTTTCTCTAGCGGGGGGCCCCTCGGGTGAGCAGTTCTTC.

The J gene is TRBJ1-5, the V gene TRBV15; tentative D call: TRBD1 (5 bases). Per germline, CDR1 LNHNV and CDR2 YYDKDF (reference sequence). V was trimmed by 5 bases and J by 1 base, leaving 12 bases between them. The CDR3 is made up of 15 amino acids. DNA of the CDR3: TGTGCCACCAGCGGGAGGGGAGGCAGCAATCAGCCCCAGCATTTT. Protein: CATSGRGGSNQPQHF.

The V call is TRBV6-1, the J call TRBJ1-4; D remains unclear. This CDR3 spans 13 amino acids. Trimming pared 4 bases from V and 4 bases from J, leaving 7 bases between. Germline loops: CDR1 MNHNS, CDR2 SASEGT. For the CDR3, the DNA is TGTGCCAGCAGTGCGGGAGGTAATGAAAAACTGTTTTTT. Translation: CASSAGGNEKLFF.

This clone was recorded only once. The chain links TRBV25-1 to TRBJ1-1, with a possible D match to TRBD1 (6 bases). V was trimmed by 6 bases and J by 11 bases, leaving 22 bases between them. Germline assignment: CDR1 MGHDK and CDR2 SYGVNS. This CDR3 spans 14 amino acids. CDR3 protein: CASRKGGGQRVAFF. In DNA form, the CDR3 reads TGTGCCAGCAGAAAAGGGGGTGGGCAAAGGGTGGCTTTCTTT.

This clone was counted only a few times. This rearrangement joins TRBV28 to TRBJ1-2; D not certain. The CDR3 totals 11 residues. V was shortened by 6 bases and J by 4 bases, with 6 bases between the two germline ends. Germline lookup yields CDR1 MDHEN and CDR2 SYDVKM. CDR3 loop: CASRNGYGYTF. The CDR3 bases are TGTGCCAGCAGGAACGGCTATGGCTACACCTTC.

This chain links TRBV4-3 with TRBJ1-6; D is perhaps TRBD1 (5 bases). Germline CDR1 LGHNA, CDR2 YSLEER. Trimming took off 0 bases at V and 8 bases at J, with 14 bases between the two ends. CDR3 length: 16 amino acids. The CDR3 DNA is TGCGCCAGCAGCCAAGACGGGGCGGGGTTACATTCACCCCTCCACTTT. Encoded protein: CASSQDGAGLHSPLHF.

The chain employs TRBV2 and TRBJ1-6; D ambiguous. This CDR3 has 16 amino acids. Germline values: CDR1 SNHLY, CDR2 FYNNEI. Deletions cut 0 bases from V and 11 bases from J, with 17 bases between. The CDR3 loop is CASSEAWRRFGTPLHF. In DNA, the CDR3 is TGTGCCAGCAGTGAAGCGTGGAGGAGATTTGGGACACCCCTCCACTTT.

The V gene is TRBV30, the J gene TRBJ2-5, with 10 bases aligning to TRBD2. Unmatched junction bases numbered 2, after V lost 0 bases and J lost 1 base. The CDR3 length is 15 residues. CDR1 and CDR2 (germline): GTSNPN, SVGIG (reference sequence). The CDR3 DNA is TGTGCCTGGAGTGTAACTAGCGGGGTCCAAGAGACCCAGTACTTC. Its translation is CAWSVTSGVQETQYF.

This chain uses TRBV28 with TRBJ1-2; maybe TRBD1 (5 bases). From germline, CDR1 is MDHEN and CDR2 SYDVKM. The CDR3 runs 13 residues. V was pared by 2 bases and J by 8 bases, with 12 bases between. The CDR3 loop reads CASSLHRPNGYTF. For the CDR3, the DNA is TGTGCCAGCAGTTTACACAGGCCGAACGGCTACACCTTC.

The chain links TRBV11-2 to TRBJ2-7; 8 nucleotides align to TRBD2. The CDR3 is 16 amino acids. The germline CDR1 and CDR2 sequences are SGHAT and FQNNGV. Trimming at V came to 4 bases and at J to 6 bases, leaving 14 bases not matched to a gene. The CDR3 loop reads CASSSKGLDPRGEQYV. The CDR3 DNA reads as TGTGCCAGCAGCTCAAAGGGACTAGACCCTCGGGGCGAGCAGTACGTC.

The chain joins TRBV2 to TRBJ2-7, with D tentatively TRBD1 (5 bases). This CDR3 contains 15 residues. CDR1 SNHLY and CDR2 FYNNEI come from the germline V gene. V was pared by 1 base and J by 4 bases, with 14 bases between. The CDR3 bases are TGTGCCAGCAGTGAAGAGCAGGGCGGCGGTTACGAGCAGTACGTC. The encoded protein is CASSEEQGGGYEQYV.

This rearrangement joins TRBV6-6 to TRBJ2-4, with 9 bases fitting TRBD1. The CDR3 runs to 16 residues. Germline V lookup: CDR1 MNHNY, CDR2 SVGAGI (reference sequence). Trimming took 8 bases from V and 6 from J; bases not matched to a gene: 14. The CDR3 nucleotides read TGTGCCAGCTCGATAGGGGGACAGGGCGTCCGAAACATTCAGTACTTC. It translates to CASSIGGQGVRNIQYF.

This chain links TRBV4-1 with TRBJ1-1; perhaps TRBD1 as D (5 bases). The V end was cut by 3 bases, the J end by 11 bases, with 13 bases between. CDR3 size: 12 residues. Germline V gene lookup returns CDR1 MGHRA and CDR2 YSYEKL. In nucleotides, the CDR3 is TGCGCCAGCAGCCAGGGAGGACGGGACGCTTTCTTT. It specifies CASSQGGRDAFF.

The rearrangement links TRBV2 to TRBJ2-1, with 10 bases aligning to TRBD1. CDR1 is SNHLY and CDR2 is FYNNEI in the germline V gene. The V gene end was trimmed by 6 bases and the J gene end by 6 bases; junction bases not matched to a gene: 8. The CDR3 is made up of 15 amino acids. CDR3 protein: CASSGGQGEGNEQFF. The CDR3 nucleotides read TGTGCCAGCAGCGGAGGACAGGGGGAAGGCAATGAGCAGTTCTTC.

The chain combines TRBV10-2 with TRBJ2-7; 8 nucleotides line up with TRBD1. This CDR3 is 18 amino acids long. The V gene end was trimmed by 7 bases and the J gene end by 2 bases; junction bases not matched to a gene: 19. Germline values: CDR1 WSHSY, CDR2 SAAADI. The CDR3 sequence: CASKGGISPDRETYEQYV. CDR3 DNA sequence: TGCGCCAGCAAGGGCGGTATTAGTCCGGACAGGGAGACCTACGAGCAGTACGTC.

This chain links TRBV7-6 with TRBJ2-1; 9 nucleotides line up with TRBD1. Germline V gene lookup returns CDR1 SGHVS and CDR2 FNYEAQ. CDR3 size: 16 residues. V was pared by 1 base and J by 3 bases, with 4 bases of the junction left unmatched. CDR3 in amino acids: CASSLGTGVSYNEQFF. Written as DNA, the CDR3 is TGTGCCAGCAGCTTAGGGACAGGGGTAAGCTACAATGAGCAGTTCTTC.

V gene TRBV6-1 combines with J gene TRBJ1-5; no firm D call. Deletions cut 4 bases from V and 3 bases from J, with 22 bases between. CDR1 and CDR2 (germline): MNHNS, SASEGT. The CDR3 consists of 18 residues. CDR3 bases: TGTGCCAGCAGTGTTGGAGGTTGGCGGCAGGCCTACAATCAGCCCCAGCATTTT. It translates to CASSVGGWRQAYNQPQHF.

The chain recombines TRBV2 with TRBJ2-7; a weak D match, TRBD1 (6 bases). CDR3 length: 13 amino acids. Trimming pared 5 bases from V and 4 bases from J, leaving 12 bases between. In germline, CDR1 is SNHLY, CDR2 FYNNEI. As DNA, the CDR3 is TGTGCCAGCAGTCGGACAGAAGCATACGAGCAGTACGTC. Its protein product is CASSRTEAYEQYV.

The rearrangement links TRBV28 to TRBJ2-7, with D tentatively TRBD1 or TRBD2 (5 bases each). CDR1 is MDHEN, CDR2 SYDVKM, per germline. The CDR3 length is 12 residues. V lost 1 base to trimming and J lost 7 bases, with 8 bases between them. The DNA for the CDR3 is TGTGCCAGCAGTTTATTAGAGGGGGAGCAGTACGTC. This sequence encodes CASSLLEGEQYV.